This T cell receptor beta chain was sequenced for a study of memory CD4+ T cells and cytomegalovirus serostatus. CDR3 length: 15 amino acids. After removal of 1 base from V and 12 bases from J, the junction contained 10 bases not matched to a gene. CDR1 is SGHTA, CDR2 FQGTGA, per germline. The sort gate was single viable CD3+CD4+CD8-CD45RO+ cells for memory CD4+ T cells. Clones were sequenced by immunoSEQ multiplex PCR, and TCRdb holds only the in-frame ones, with some missing. The sample records 40,000 to 55,000 clones, just under 80% being singletons. This TCR derives from an adult in good health and CMV-seronegative. What was sequenced was memory CD4+ T cells from blood. The chain recombines TRBV7-3 with TRBJ2-1; 9 nucleotides match TRBD2. This CDR3 is CASSLNGLAGTGQFF. DNA of the CDR3: TGTGCCAGCAGCTTAAACGGTCTAGCGGGGACGGGGCAGTTCTTC.